The next 27 T cell receptor beta chains were all read from a single sample in a study of shared clonotypes between healthy human individuals. Produced via immunoSEQ multiplex PCR; TCRdb's table is partial and in-frame only. The sample holds approximately 2,000,000 clones, roughly 93% seen once. Terminally differentiated effector memory CD45RA+ cells were left out of the naive CD8 fraction, which was CD45RO-negative and positively selected for CCR7. The sequenced sample consisted of naive CD8+ T cells from PBMCs. Receptors originate from a man aged 18 to 29 in good health. Some clones in this sample may be carry-over from other donors' samples.

V gene TRBV7-9 combines with J gene TRBJ2-6; D is ambiguous. The germline V and J ends were trimmed by 3 bases and 0 bases, with 9 bases remaining between them. Looked up from germline, CDR1 is SEHNR and CDR2 is FQNEAQ (reference sequence). CDR3 length: 16 amino acids. DNA of the CDR3: TGTGCCAGCAGCTTCCCTCGGGTCTCTGGGGCCAACGTCCTGACTTTC. Translating gives CASSFPRVSGANVLTF. The entire variable domain, with the rest obtained from reference TRBV7-9 and TRBJ2-6, is as follows: DTGVSQNPRHKITKRGQNVTFRCDPISEHNRLYWYRQTLGQGPEFLTYFQNEAQLEKSRLLSDRFSAERPKGSFSTLEIQRTEQGDSAMYLCASSFPRVSGANVLTFGAGSRLTVL.

V is TRBV19 and J is TRBJ2-7; TRBD2 aligns across 10 bases. The CDR3 has 15 amino acids. J was trimmed by 2 bases and V by 5 bases; bases with no gene match: 6. CDR1 LNHDA and CDR2 SQIVND come from the germline V gene (reference sequence). CDR3 in amino acids: CASSWVSGGPYEQYF. CDR3 DNA: TGTGCCAGTAGTTGGGTTAGCGGGGGGCCCTACGAGCAGTACTTC.

J is TRBJ2-3 and V is TRBV25-1; D uncertain. With 4 bases removed from V and 2 bases from J, the gap between germline ends came to 7 bases. This CDR3 has 13 residues. Germline V CDR1 and CDR2: MGHDK, SYGVNS. The CDR3 region is CASSVSPTDTQYF. The CDR3 DNA reads as TGTGCCAGCAGTGTCTCCCCCACAGATACGCAGTATTTT.

This clone showed up just once. DNA of the CDR3: TGTGCCAGCAGCCAAGATCGGGCCCCCCTGGGCACAGATACGCAGTATTTT. Translation: CASSQDRAPLGTDTQYF. The V gene is TRBV4-2, the J gene TRBJ2-3; D call uncertain. The V gene lost 0 bases and the J gene lost 1 base, with 14 bases spanning the gap. This CDR3 region has 17 residues. CDR1 LGHNA and CDR2 YNFKEQ come from the germline V gene.

The V call is TRBV11-2, the J call TRBJ1-1, with D unresolved. Germline assignment: CDR1 SGHAT and CDR2 FQNNGV. V lost 3 bases to trimming and J lost 2 bases, with 10 bases between them. The CDR3 is 14 amino acids. For the CDR3, the DNA is TGTGCCAGCAGCTTTTATGAGAAAAACACTGAAGCTTTCTTT. Translating gives CASSFYEKNTEAFF.

The gene calls are TRBV6-1 and TRBJ2-2, with 11 bases aligning to TRBD2. The CDR3 is made up of 18 amino acids. V gave up 2 bases and J gave up 5 bases; unmatched junction bases: 10. Germline V gene lookup returns CDR1 MNHNS and CDR2 SASEGT. The CDR3, as DNA: TGTGCCAGCAGTGAAAGGGGGAGACTAGCGGGATCAACCGGGGAGCTGTTTTTT. This translates into CASSERGRLAGSTGELFF.

Here the CDR3 DNA reads TGTGCCAGCGCAACATGGGCAAACTCTACCTACGAGCAGTACTTC. It encodes CASATWANSTYEQYF. V and J are TRBV25-1 and TRBJ2-7; no firm D call. Germline assignment: CDR1 MGHDK and CDR2 SYGVNS. The CDR3 runs 15 residues. The germline V and J ends were trimmed by 8 bases and 2 bases, with 19 bases remaining between them.

Concerning this clone: The identical CDR3 is also encoded by other nucleotide sequences in the sample. CDR3 protein: CASSLQGTRYEQYF. In nucleotides, the CDR3 is TGTGCCAGCAGTTTACAGGGAACGAGATACGAGCAGTACTTC. This chain uses TRBV27 with TRBJ2-7; possibly TRBD1 for D (5 bases). Trimming took off 2 bases at V and 4 bases at J, with 12 bases between the two ends. Per the germline V gene, CDR1 is MNHEY and CDR2 is SMNVEV (reference sequence). The CDR3 runs to 14 residues.

The J gene is TRBJ1-1, the V gene TRBV27; 8 bases match TRBD1. The CDR3 loop spans 15 amino acids. CDR1 and CDR2 (germline): MNHEY, SMNVEV (reference sequence). V was clipped by 4 bases and J by 1 base; unmatched bases: 5. The CDR3 sequence: CASSSGGWENTEAFF. As DNA, the CDR3 is TGTGCCAGCAGTTCAGGGGGCTGGGAGAACACTGAAGCTTTCTTT.

The chain employs TRBV6-6 and TRBJ2-7; 8 positions agree with TRBD1. Germline trimming cut 4 bases from V and 3 bases from J; bases unmatched to any gene: 5. Germline lookup yields CDR1 MNHNY and CDR2 SVGAGI (reference sequence). The CDR3 sequence is 14 residues long. The CDR3 region has the DNA TGTGCCAGCAGTTCAACAGGGGGAGGCTACGAGCAGTACTTC. Its translation: CASSSTGGGYEQYF.

The chain is built from TRBV13 and TRBJ2-2; unclear D gene. V was clipped by 2 bases and J by 0 bases, with 4 bases between them. CDR3 size: 14 residues. The V gene's germline CDR1 is PRHDT and CDR2 FYEKMQ (reference sequence). The CDR3 spells CASSLPPNTGELFF. In nucleotides, the CDR3 is TGTGCCAGCAGCTTACCTCCGAACACCGGGGAGCTGTTTTTT.

The genes are TRBV6-6 and TRBJ2-7; D gene unclear. Deletions cut 0 bases from V and 3 bases from J, with 9 bases between. From germline, CDR1 is MNHNY and CDR2 SVGAGI (reference sequence). The CDR3 has 14 amino acids. The CDR3 is CASSYSRGVYEQYF. In nucleotides, the CDR3 is TGTGCCAGCAGTTACTCTCGTGGCGTCTACGAGCAGTACTTC.

This chain links TRBV10-3 with TRBJ2-3, with 9 nucleotides matching TRBD1. V lost 8 bases and J lost 0; bases outside the gene matches: 9. In germline, CDR1 is ENHRY, CDR2 SYGVKD. The CDR3 loop spans 16 amino acids. The CDR3 nucleotides read TGTGCCATCGCATCGGGACAGGGTTCAAGCACAGATACGCAGTATTTT. This translates into CAIASGQGSSTDTQYF.

In this sample, this clone turned up a few times. V and J are TRBV6-6 and TRBJ2-7, with D possibly TRBD1 on 6 matching bases. CDR3 length: 16 amino acids. Trimming removed 5 bases from V and 0 bases from J, with 17 bases in between. Per the germline V gene, CDR1 is MNHNY and CDR2 is SVGAGI (reference sequence). The CDR3 sequence: CASSITGTSISYEQYF. The CDR3 nucleotides read TGTGCCAGCAGTATAACCGGGACATCCATCTCCTACGAGCAGTACTTC.

V is TRBV19 and J is TRBJ2-4, with D perhaps TRBD2 (5 bases). There are 14 residues in the CDR3. Germline values: CDR1 LNHDA, CDR2 SQIVND (reference sequence). V was shortened by 5 bases and J by 9 bases, with 17 bases between the two germline ends. DNA for the CDR3: TGTGCCAGTAGTCCGGACTCGTGGTCGGGCATTCAGTACTTC. Its translation is CASSPDSWSGIQYF.

Points on this clone: A much larger clonotype is one base distant, so this may be a read error. This rearrangement joins TRBV5-6 to TRBJ1-1, with D uncertain. The CDR3 covers 12 residues. V was cut by 2 bases and J by 1 base, with 3 bases left in between. Germline V lookup: CDR1 SGHDT, CDR2 YYEEEE. CDR3 protein: CASSFENTEAFF. The CDR3 nucleotides read TGTGCCAGCAGCTTTGAGAACACTGAAGCTTTCTTT.

V and J are TRBV27 and TRBJ2-7; D unclear. This CDR3 has 14 amino acids. V was trimmed by 5 bases and J by 6 bases, leaving 17 bases between them. Germline CDR1 and CDR2: MNHEY and SMNVEV (reference sequence). The CDR3 spells CASSPRGLHREQYF. The CDR3 DNA reads TGTGCCAGCAGTCCCCGTGGGCTTCATCGCGAGCAGTACTTC.

This clone is a singleton in its sample. The chain uses TRBV27 and TRBJ2-6; D may be TRBD2 (5 bases). Per the germline V gene, CDR1 is MNHEY and CDR2 is SMNVEV (reference sequence). V lost 3 bases and J lost 4, with 13 bases in between. This CDR3 is 16 amino acids long. Here the CDR3 reads CASSFIKTTGANVLTF. The CDR3 bases are TGTGCCAGCAGTTTTATCAAGACTACCGGGGCCAACGTCCTGACTTTC.

Remarks on this clone: Other DNA sequences in this sample translate to the same CDR3. The chain is built from TRBV11-2 and TRBJ2-7; perhaps TRBD1 as D (5 bases). With 4 bases removed from V and 3 bases from J, the gap between germline ends came to 7 bases. CDR3 size: 12 residues. Germline CDR1 and CDR2: SGHAT and FQNNGV. For the CDR3, the DNA is TGTGCCAGCAGCTCTGACAGCTACGAGCAGTACTTC. Protein sequence: CASSSDSYEQYF.

This chain uses TRBV27 with TRBJ1-5; D is uncertain. Trimming stripped 3 bases from V and 0 bases from J, with 9 bases between. In germline, CDR1 is MNHEY, CDR2 SMNVEV (reference sequence). This CDR3 spans 15 amino acids. In DNA form, the CDR3 reads TGTGCCAGCAGTTTTGTGACGGATAGCAATCAGCCCCAGCATTTT. Its translation: CASSFVTDSNQPQHF.

The chain links TRBV27 to TRBJ2-1; D remains unclear. The V gene's germline CDR1 is MNHEY and CDR2 SMNVEV (reference sequence). This CDR3 is built from 15 residues. V was clipped by 4 bases and J by 1 base, with 11 bases between them. The CDR3 region has the DNA TGTGCCAGCAGTTCCCCGCTAGATTCCTACAATGAGCAGTTCTTC. It specifies CASSSPLDSYNEQFF.

With respect to this clone: This specimen includes other DNA sequences encoding the same CDR3. V and J are TRBV27 and TRBJ2-7; D uncertain. V shed 4 bases and J shed 4 bases, with 8 bases lying between them. Looked up from germline, CDR1 is MNHEY and CDR2 is SMNVEV (reference sequence). The CDR3 covers 12 residues. The CDR3 coding sequence is TGTGCCAGCAGTTCGTCGCTGTACGAGCAGTACTTC. The encoded protein is CASSSSLYEQYF.

The CDR3 nucleotides are TGTGCCAGCAGTTACCAGGGGCAAGATACGCAGTATTTT. Its protein is CASSYQGQDTQYF. The V gene is TRBV27, the J gene TRBJ2-3; possibly TRBD1 for D (6 bases). Trimming removed 4 bases at V and 5 bases at J, with 10 bases between. CDR3 length: 13 residues. Looked up from germline, CDR1 is MNHEY and CDR2 is SMNVEV (reference sequence).

A single count supports this clone. The J gene is TRBJ2-7, the V gene TRBV2; perhaps TRBD2 as D (6 bases). The CDR3 loop spans 16 amino acids. CDR1 is SNHLY, CDR2 FYNNEI, per germline. Between the trimmed V and J ends, which lost 4 bases and 5 bases, there was a span of 21 bases. The CDR3 DNA reads TGTGCCAGCAGTGGGGGGGAACAGCGGTATGACGACGAGCAGTACTTC. It specifies CASSGGEQRYDDEQYF.

V usage is TRBV4-1 and J usage is TRBJ2-6; D unclear. Trimming removed 0 bases from V and 0 bases from J, with 15 bases in between. The CDR3 is made up of 19 amino acids. CDR1 and CDR2 (germline): MGHRA, YSYEKL. As DNA, the CDR3 is TGCGCCAGCAGCCAAGATTATGTAGAGTTTTACTCTGGGGCCAACGTCCTGACTTTC. As protein: CASSQDYVEFYSGANVLTF.

This clone has only one observation. The J gene is TRBJ1-5, the V gene TRBV7-8; 7 positions agree with TRBD1. Trimming took 5 bases from V and 7 from J; bases not matched to a gene: 14. CDR3 length: 16 amino acids. Germline lookup yields CDR1 SGHVS and CDR2 FQNEAQ. CDR3 nucleotides: TGTGCCAGCAGCAGCTCCCCCCCGACAGGGCTACAGCCCCAGCATTTT. As protein: CASSSSPPTGLQPQHF.

The genes are TRBV6-5 and TRBJ2-4; no definite D call. The CDR3 sequence is 10 residues long. The V and J ends lost 5 bases and 8 bases respectively, with 4 bases between them. Per germline, CDR1 MNHEY and CDR2 SVGAGI. CDR3 coding DNA: TGTGCCAGCAGTGAAGACATTCAGTACTTC. Translating gives CASSEDIQYF.